This TCR beta chain was sequenced during a study of blood T cell repertoires in COVID-19. The wider study: COVID-19 samples from acute and convalescent phases originated in the United States, Italy and Spain. The analysed material was cDNA or gDNA that came from T cells, B-cell-depleted T cells, or PBMCs.

In the authors' workflow: By means of reference gene primer amplification, nucleated cell counts were estimated. Method: immunoSEQ multiplex PCR; TCRdb's copy keeps in-frame clones and lacks some. V, J and clone size were drawn from that table, and D and trimming were deduced from the DNA. The table records 150,000 to 180,000 clones, 84% of them present only once. The V segment lost 2 bases and the J segment 5 bases; nucleotides outside the gene matches: 8. Germline CDR1 and CDR2: LGHNA and YNFKEQ. The CDR3 totals 15 residues. The rearrangement joins TRBV4-2 to TRBJ1-2; 7 bases match TRBD1. Input material: peripheral blood. The source is a woman in her forties or fifties with acute or convalescent COVID-19. This CDR3 reads CASSQSLTGAYGYTF. Written as DNA, the CDR3 is TGTGCCAGCAGCCAAAGTTTAACAGGGGCGTATGGCTACACCTTC.